The T cell receptor (beta chain) described here comes from a study of pediatric ulcerative colitis. Overall study findings and caveats: Compared with controls, ulcerative colitis showed greater blood-rectum clone sharing. In rectum, acute severe colitis had expanded clones and less diversity. Total lymphocyte DNA, not sorted subsets, was the template.

Some clones are missing from TCRdb's copy, which holds only in-frame ones; the method was immunoSEQ multiplex PCR. This sample has 45,000 to 55,000 clones; around 79% occur once, and the top ten carry around 3.5%. There are 11 residues in the CDR3. Germline V gene sequence: CDR1 ENHRY, CDR2 SYGVKD. Trimming shortened V by 8 bases and J by 12 bases, and 11 bases separated the two germline ends. On this clone itself: Its specificity is unknown.

Rectal tissue came from one to two pinch biopsies taken at colonoscopy. This clonotype was sampled from a girl aged 5-17 years with moderate ulcerative colitis. Sequences were obtained from gut tissue. This chain joins TRBV10-3 and TRBJ1-6; a weak D match, TRBD1 (5 bases). CDR3 in DNA: TGTGCCATCCGGGGGGAGGGACCCCTCCACTTT. Translated: CAIRGEGPLHF.